This TCR beta chain is from a study of blood T cell repertoires in COVID-19. The CDR3 is 15 residues long. Germline lookup yields CDR1 SGDLS and CDR2 YYNGEE. V lost 0 bases to trimming and J lost 6 bases; unmatched junction nucleotides: 4. Produced via immunoSEQ multiplex PCR; TCRdb's table is partial and in-frame only. The data show approximately 78,000 clones, roughly 90% seen once. Sequencing was carried out using peripheral blood. The chain is built from TRBV9 and TRBJ1-2, with 11 bases lining up with TRBD1. The TCR comes from a man in his fifties with COVID-19, enrolled during active disease. CDR3 nucleotides: TGTGCCAGCAGCGTAGCGGGACAGGGGGTTAATGGCTACACCTTC. Residues: CASSVAGQGVNGYTF.